The 23 T cell receptor beta chains below come from one sample, sequenced in a study of T cell responses to AZD1222 COVID-19 vaccine. Assay: immunoSEQ multiplex PCR; the TCRdb copy retains only in-frame clones and omits some. The data hold 83,000 or so clones, with approximately 87% observed a single time. Sequenced material: peripheral blood, taken on day 0 of MenACWY control vaccination. These receptors were collected from an adult in good health.

This chain uses TRBV7-2 with TRBJ1-2; the D is unclear. There are 13 residues in the CDR3. CDR1 is SGHTA, CDR2 FQGNSA, per germline. V lost 3 bases and J 4 bases, leaving 9 bases between the germline ends. CDR3 sequence (DNA): TGTGCCAGCAGCTTCCCGGTGACCTATGGCTACACCTTC. Translation gives CASSFPVTYGYTF.

This clone has only one observation. The chain is built from TRBV11-2 and TRBJ1-6; 7 bases are a match to TRBD1. The ends lost 1 base at V and 4 bases at J; junction bases unmatched: 7. CDR1 is SGHAT, CDR2 FQNNGV, per germline. This CDR3 is 17 amino acids long. The DNA for the CDR3 is TGTGCCAGCAGCTTAGTGTCAGGGGGGGTGTATAATTCACCCCTCCACTTT. Translated: CASSLVSGGVYNSPLHF.

V usage is TRBV12-3 or TRBV12-4 and J usage is TRBJ1-5; D ambiguous. The V and J ends lost 8 bases and 6 bases respectively, with 11 bases between them. The CDR3 has 12 residues. The CDR3 protein is CASAPAGQPQHF. DNA for the CDR3: TGTGCCAGCGCCCCCGCGGGTCAGCCCCAGCATTTT.

The chain carries TRBV5-6 and TRBJ2-3, with D unresolved. The CDR3 is made up of 12 amino acids. With 4 bases removed from V and 6 bases from J, the gap between germline ends came to 9 bases. Germline V gene lookup returns CDR1 SGHDT and CDR2 YYEEEE. CDR3 residues: CASSTGEDTQYF. In DNA, the CDR3 is TGTGCCAGCAGCACCGGCGAGGATACGCAGTATTTT.

The chain carries TRBV6-5 and TRBJ2-3; D is unclear. The germline V gene has CDR1 MNHEY and CDR2 SVGAGI. The CDR3 contains 15 residues. With 2 bases removed from V and 2 bases from J, the gap between germline ends came to 11 bases. CDR3 sequence reads: CASSYVLPNTDTQYF. The CDR3 nucleotides are TGTGCCAGCAGTTACGTTCTACCGAACACAGATACGCAGTATTTT.

The chain has TRBV7-9 and TRBJ1-6, with D possibly matching TRBD1 (5 bases). The V gene lost 6 bases and the J gene lost 7 bases, with 16 bases spanning the gap. Per germline, CDR1 SEHNR and CDR2 FQNEAQ (reference sequence). CDR3 length equals 15 residues. The CDR3 bases are TGTGCCAGCAGGCCGGTGGGGCAGGAAAATTCACCCCTCCACTTT. The encoded protein is CASRPVGQENSPLHF.

The rearrangement joins TRBV19 to TRBJ2-5, with TRBD2 identical over 10 bases. This CDR3 spans 15 amino acids. CDR1 is LNHDA, CDR2 SQIVND, per germline (reference sequence). J was trimmed by 0 bases and V by 7 bases; bases with no gene match: 5. CDR3 DNA: TGTGCCAGTATGACTAGCGGGTTTAACCAAGAGACCCAGTACTTC. Translating gives CASMTSGFNQETQYF.

V is TRBV6-1 and J is TRBJ1-5; D unresolved. The CDR3 length is 12 residues. V shed 0 bases and J shed 6 bases, with 3 bases lying between them. From germline, CDR1 is MNHNS and CDR2 SASEGT. The CDR3 sequence is CASSEAIQPQHF. CDR3 DNA: TGTGCCAGCAGTGAAGCAATTCAGCCCCAGCATTTT.

The rearrangement uses TRBV28 and TRBJ1-2; no definite D call. The germline V and J ends were trimmed by 5 bases and 2 bases, with 6 bases remaining between them. The CDR3 covers 12 residues. Germline V gene sequence: CDR1 MDHEN, CDR2 SYDVKM. CDR3 region: CASSTRNYGYTF. The DNA of the CDR3 is TGTGCCAGCAGTACCCGGAACTATGGCTACACCTTC.

As for this clone: Other DNA sequences in this specimen translate into the identical CDR3. The rearrangement uses TRBV3-1 (or the pseudogene TRBV3-2) and TRBJ2-7; TRBD2 aligns across 12 bases. CDR3 length: 14 residues. The ends lost 1 base at V and 6 bases at J; junction bases unmatched: 1. Germline CDR1 reads LGHDT; CDR2 reads YNNKEL (reference sequence). CDR3 sequence reads: CASSQGLAGAEQYF. The CDR3, as DNA: TGTGCCAGCAGCCAAGGACTAGCGGGAGCCGAGCAGTACTTC.

This clone was found a few times. V and J are TRBV28 and TRBJ2-7, with 7 bases identical to TRBD2. The CDR3 has 16 amino acids. V trimming: 6 bases; J trimming: 2 bases; junction bases outside the gene matches: 13. Germline V gene lookup returns CDR1 MDHEN and CDR2 SYDVKM. CDR3 region: CASRPPAGLITYEQYF. The CDR3 DNA follows: TGTGCCAGCAGACCCCCAGCGGGACTGATTACCTACGAGCAGTACTTC.

The chain couples TRBV5-1 to TRBJ2-7; TRBD2 matches 12 bases. Germline lookup yields CDR1 SGHRS and CDR2 YFSETQ. The CDR3 is 16 residues long. The ends lost 0 bases at V and 4 bases at J; junction bases unmatched: 5. CDR3 nucleotides: TGCGCCAGCAGCTTGGGGGCTAGCGGGAGGGTTTACGAGCAGTACTTC. Residues: CASSLGASGRVYEQYF. Full variable domain (outside the CDR3, taken from reference TRBV5-1 and TRBJ2-7): KAGVTQTPRYLIKTRGQQVTLSCSPISGHRSVSWYQQTPGQGLQFLFEYFSETQRNKGNFPGRFSGRQFSNSRSEMNVSTLELGDSALYLCASSLGASGRVYEQYFGPGTRLTVT.

The chain employs TRBV15 and TRBJ2-7; TRBD2 agrees at 9 bases. Germline V lookup: CDR1 LNHNV, CDR2 YYDKDF (reference sequence). The CDR3 is 15 residues long. V was pared by 5 bases and J by 4 bases, with 9 bases of the junction left unmatched. The CDR3 reads CATSPATSGLYEQYF. CDR3 DNA sequence: TGTGCCACCAGCCCAGCAACTAGCGGGCTGTACGAGCAGTACTTC.

As DNA, the CDR3 is TGTGCCAGCAGCCAAATAGGGCGGTATGGCTACACCTTC. Encoded protein: CASSQIGRYGYTF. The V call is TRBV4-2, the J call TRBJ1-2; unclear D gene. Looked up from germline, CDR1 is LGHNA and CDR2 is YNFKEQ. The CDR3 consists of 13 residues. The V and J ends lost 2 bases and 5 bases respectively, with 9 bases between them.

The chain uses TRBV7-2 and TRBJ2-3, with 10 bases that match TRBD2. Germline CDR1 reads SGHTA; CDR2 reads FQGNSA. V trimming: 5 bases; J trimming: 5 bases; junction bases outside the gene matches: 4. This CDR3 comprises 14 residues. Written as DNA, the CDR3 is TGTGCCAGCAGCCCAAGACTAGCGGGAGATACGCAGTATTTT. This sequence encodes CASSPRLAGDTQYF.

The chain joins TRBV5-1 to TRBJ2-5; 7 positions agree with TRBD1. Germline values: CDR1 SGHRS, CDR2 YFSETQ. The CDR3 is 16 residues long. The V gene end was trimmed by 3 bases and the J gene end by 1 base; junction bases not matched to a gene: 9. DNA of the CDR3: TGCGCCAGCAGCTCCCCCGGGACAGAGATCCAAGAGACCCAGTACTTC. Translating gives CASSSPGTEIQETQYF.

The chain has TRBV28 and TRBJ1-4; the D gene is possibly TRBD1 (5 bases). Germline V CDR1 and CDR2: MDHEN, SYDVKM. The CDR3 contains 14 residues. V lost 6 bases and J 7 bases, leaving 15 bases between the germline ends. CDR3 DNA sequence: TGTGCCAGCAGGACCCCGAGGGGTGGTGAAAAACTGTTTTTT. Amino acids: CASRTPRGGEKLFF.

This chain uses TRBV6-5 with TRBJ2-1; D is unclear. V was clipped by 7 bases and J by 4 bases, with 17 bases between them. Per germline, CDR1 MNHEY and CDR2 SVGAGI. CDR3 length equals 15 residues. In DNA form, the CDR3 reads TGTGCCAGCACCATTTCCGGATCGACTTACAATGAGCAGTTCTTC. As protein: CASTISGSTYNEQFF.

The gene calls are TRBV29-1 and TRBJ1-2; D remains ambiguous. V lost 2 bases to trimming and J lost 4 bases, with 20 bases between them. The CDR3 runs 16 residues. Per germline, CDR1 SQVTM and CDR2 ANQGSEA. The CDR3 nucleotides read TGCAGCGTTGAAAACCCCTCCATGACCGTCCCCTATGGCTACACCTTC. The encoded protein is CSVENPSMTVPYGYTF.

The rearrangement links TRBV19 to TRBJ1-5, with D hard to call. The CDR3 is made up of 14 amino acids. V was trimmed by 5 bases and J by 7 bases, leaving 15 bases between them. CDR1 and CDR2 from the germline V gene are LNHDA and SQIVND (reference sequence). The CDR3 loop reads CASSRTSLGQPQHF. Here the CDR3 DNA reads TGTGCCAGTAGTCGTACTTCCCTAGGCCAGCCCCAGCATTTT.

The J gene is TRBJ2-1, the V gene TRBV11-2; 16 bases map to TRBD2. This CDR3 has 18 amino acids. Per germline, CDR1 SGHAT and CDR2 FQNNGV. The V segment lost 0 bases and the J segment 9 bases; nucleotides outside the gene matches: 8. In nucleotides, the CDR3 is TGTGCCAGCAGCTTAGAGGTCCGGGGACTAGCGGGAGGGGGTGAGCAGTTCTTC. Its protein product is CASSLEVRGLAGGGEQFF.

The CDR3 sequence: CSVATQGAVSETQYF. The DNA of the CDR3 is TGCAGCGTTGCGACACAGGGGGCGGTTAGCGAGACCCAGTACTTC. The V gene is TRBV29-1, the J gene TRBJ2-5; the match to TRBD1 covers 9 bases. V lost 4 bases and J lost 5; bases outside the gene matches: 11. Per germline, CDR1 SQVTM and CDR2 ANQGSEA. The CDR3 loop spans 15 amino acids.

The chain combines TRBV4-3 with TRBJ2-4; perhaps TRBD2 as D (5 bases). This CDR3 spans 15 amino acids. Germline V lookup: CDR1 LGHNA, CDR2 YSLEER. Trimming took 1 base from V and 5 from J, leaving 12 bases between them. CDR3: CASSQADAGQNIQYF. In DNA, the CDR3 is TGCGCCAGCAGCCAAGCCGATGCGGGTCAAAACATTCAGTACTTC.